The sample holds a few counts of the clone carrying this T cell receptor beta chain. Its matching antigen is unknown. This same CDR3 is encoded by further DNA sequences in the sample. Following extraction, RNA underwent reverse transcription to cDNA, which served as the sequencing template. The protocol was immunoSEQ multiplex PCR, while the TCRdb copy is restricted to in-frame clones and leaves out a portion. The sample has some 170,000 clones, 67% seen once. The record originates from a study of CD8+ T cells in alopecia areata. Study findings and constraints: Shared TCR sequences were less clear between patients than in mice, possibly partly from HLA diversity. In scalp samples, resident alphabeta T cells of normal skin are also sequenced. Lesional scalp displayed greater clonality than normal scalp, most notably in alopecia totalis/universalis.

The CDR3 runs 10 residues. V shed 2 bases and J shed 8 bases, with 6 bases lying between them. Looked up from germline, CDR1 is SQVTM and CDR2 is ANQGSEA. Collection of lesional scalp punch biopsies and peripheral blood was performed in alopecia areata patients. This sequence was found in a human donor with alopecia areata. The sequencing here drew on CD8+ T cells sorted from blood, taken at week 0. This chain links TRBV29-1 with TRBJ1-1; D ambiguous. CDR3 amino acids: CSVEKGEAFF. The CDR3 bases are TGCAGCGTTGAAAAAGGCGAAGCTTTCTTT.